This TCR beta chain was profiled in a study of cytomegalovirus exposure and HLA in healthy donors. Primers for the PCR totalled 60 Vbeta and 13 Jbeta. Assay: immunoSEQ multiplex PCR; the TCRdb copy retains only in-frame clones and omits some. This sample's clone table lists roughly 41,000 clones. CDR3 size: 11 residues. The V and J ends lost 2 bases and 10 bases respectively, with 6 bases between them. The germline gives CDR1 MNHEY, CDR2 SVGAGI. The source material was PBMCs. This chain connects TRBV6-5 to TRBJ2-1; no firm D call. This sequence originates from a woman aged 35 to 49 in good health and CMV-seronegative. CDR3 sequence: CASSYSVEQFF. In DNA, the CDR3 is TGTGCCAGCAGTTACAGCGTGGAGCAGTTCTTC.